This TCR beta chain was observed in a study of liver allograft versus peripheral blood T cells. Whole-study context: Transplanted-liver T cell receptor repertoires were compared with recipients' peripheral blood repertoires. Study-level points and caveats: Liver allograft T cell receptor repertoires were reported to differ from peripheral blood repertoires.

TCRdb recomputed calls from the reads with MiXCR, one row per CDR3 protein. In the table there are 3,000 or so distinct CDR3 sequences, roughly 17% of which are singletons. Germline trimming cut 3 bases from V and 3 bases from J; bases unmatched to any gene: 1. This CDR3 has 12 residues. CDR1 and CDR2 from the germline V gene are SQVTM and ANQGSEA. In this sample, this clonotype turned up a few times. Its antigen is as yet unknown. The V call is TRBV29-1, the J call TRBJ2-5, with 7 positions matching TRBD1. The clonotype was recovered from a human patient who had a liver transplant. A subset of T cells may come from the graft donor. The CDR3: CSVDGTEETQYF. The CDR3 DNA follows: TGCAGCGTTGATGGGACAGAAGAGACCCAGTACTTC.